Below, 10 T cell receptor beta chains from the same sample are listed, as sequenced in a study of blood T cell repertoires in COVID-19. Some clones are missing from TCRdb's copy, which holds only in-frame ones; the method was immunoSEQ multiplex PCR. The sample includes 250,000 to 350,000 clones, 80% to 95% seen only once; the top ten take around 1.1%. Sequences were obtained from PBMCs or T cells enriched from blood (not recorded which). The receptors come from a woman aged 30 to 39 who had recovered from COVID-19.

The chain employs TRBV4-2 and TRBJ1-1, with 9 positions matching TRBD1. J gave up 3 bases and V 0 bases, and 5 bases lay outside the gene matches. Per the germline V gene, CDR1 is LGHNA and CDR2 is YNFKEQ. The CDR3 totals 16 residues. As DNA, the CDR3 is TGTGCCAGCAGCCAAGATGTATACAGGGGGCACACTGAAGCTTTCTTT. Protein sequence: CASSQDVYRGHTEAFF.

This sequence joins TRBV3-1 (or the pseudogene TRBV3-2) and TRBJ1-2, with D maybe TRBD1 (6 bases). Germline V CDR1 and CDR2: LGHDT, YNNKEL (reference sequence). There are 12 residues in the CDR3. V was shortened by 1 base and J by 7 bases, with 7 bases between the two germline ends. The CDR3 sequence is CASSQAGAGYTF. CDR3 in DNA: TGTGCCAGCAGCCAAGCAGGGGCTGGCTACACCTTC.

The V and J genes are TRBV5-4 and TRBJ2-2, with 8 bases that match TRBD2. The CDR3 totals 17 residues. Germline V gives CDR1 SGHNT, CDR2 YYREEE (reference sequence). The ends lost 4 bases at V and 5 bases at J; junction bases unmatched: 13. For the CDR3, the DNA is TGTGCCAGCAGCCGACCCAGCGGGAGTTCCCCGACCGGGGAGCTGTTTTTT. It translates to CASSRPSGSSPTGELFF.

The genes are TRBV27 and TRBJ1-1; D is undetermined. Trimming took 3 bases from V and 4 from J, leaving 12 bases between them. Germline CDR1 is MNHEY and CDR2 is SMNVEV (reference sequence). The CDR3 is 14 amino acids. The DNA of the CDR3 is TGTGCCAGCAGTTTCGGGATTTTGGGCACTGAAGCTTTCTTT. Amino acid sequence: CASSFGILGTEAFF.

This chain uses TRBV5-1 with TRBJ1-5; 10 nucleotides agree with TRBD1. The CDR3 sequence is 16 residues long. V lost 3 bases to trimming and J lost 3 bases; unmatched junction nucleotides: 6. Germline V gene sequence: CDR1 SGHRS, CDR2 YFSETQ. Here the CDR3 DNA reads TGCGCCAGCAGCTACGGGACAGGGGACCCCAATCAGCCCCAGCATTTT. Its translation: CASSYGTGDPNQPQHF.

This chain uses TRBV24-1 with TRBJ1-5; maybe TRBD1 (5 bases). CDR1 and CDR2 (germline): KGHDR, SFDVKD. The V end lost 3 bases, the J end lost 5 bases, and 16 bases lay between the germline ends. The CDR3 covers 16 residues. This CDR3 is CATSDTTDSTDQPQHF. The CDR3 bases are TGTGCCACCAGTGATACCACCGACAGTACGGATCAGCCCCAGCATTTT.

The chain has TRBV29-1 and TRBJ1-1, with D hard to call. Germline loops: CDR1 SQVTM, CDR2 ANQGSEA. The CDR3 covers 12 residues. V was shortened by 4 bases and J by 1 base, with 7 bases between the two germline ends. The CDR3 nucleotides read TGCAGCGTTGTGGCGGGGAACACTGAAGCTTTCTTT. Its protein product is CSVVAGNTEAFF.

V usage is TRBV7-3 and J usage is TRBJ2-2; TRBD1 might be the D (6 bases). V was pared by 5 bases and J by 1 base, with 14 bases between. Germline-derived CDR1 and CDR2 are SGHTA and FQGTGA. This CDR3 region has 16 residues. CDR3 protein: CASSPHTTGNTGELFF. The DNA of the CDR3 is TGTGCCAGCAGCCCACACACGACAGGGAACACCGGGGAGCTGTTTTTT.

The chain joins TRBV7-9 to TRBJ2-7; 11 bases are shared with TRBD1. J gave up 4 bases and V 4 bases, and 6 bases lay outside the gene matches. CDR3 size: 15 residues. Germline V gives CDR1 SEHNR, CDR2 FQNEAQ (reference sequence). CDR3 loop: CASSSDRGRFYEQYF. CDR3 nucleotides: TGTGCCAGCAGCTCGGACAGGGGGCGCTTTTACGAGCAGTACTTC.

This sequence joins TRBV18 and TRBJ1-3; a weak D match, TRBD1 (5 bases). The CDR3 sequence is 15 residues long. The germline V gene encodes CDR1 KGHSH and CDR2 LQKENI. V was cut by 4 bases and J by 0 bases, with 10 bases left in between. The CDR3 loop reads CASSQGPNSGNTIYF. In DNA, the CDR3 is TGTGCCAGCTCACAGGGGCCAAACTCTGGAAACACCATATATTTT. The complete variable domain, with remaining parts taken from reference TRBV18 and TRBJ1-3, reads NAGVMQNPRHLVRRRGQEARLRCSPMKGHSHVYWYRQLPEEGLKFMVYLQKENIIDESGMPKERFSAEFPKEGPSILRIQQVVRGDSAAYFCASSQGPNSGNTIYFGEGSWLTVV.